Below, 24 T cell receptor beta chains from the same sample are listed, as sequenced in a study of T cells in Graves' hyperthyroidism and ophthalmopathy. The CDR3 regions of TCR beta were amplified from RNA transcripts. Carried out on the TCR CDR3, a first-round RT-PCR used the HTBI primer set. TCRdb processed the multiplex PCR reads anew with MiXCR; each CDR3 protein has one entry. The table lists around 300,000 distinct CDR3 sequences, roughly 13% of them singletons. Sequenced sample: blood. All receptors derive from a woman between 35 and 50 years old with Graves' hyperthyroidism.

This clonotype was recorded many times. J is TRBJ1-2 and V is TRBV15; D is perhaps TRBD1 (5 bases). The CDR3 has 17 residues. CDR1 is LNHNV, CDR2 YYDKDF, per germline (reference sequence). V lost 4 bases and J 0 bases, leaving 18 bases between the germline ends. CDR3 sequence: CATSTPGTPISNYGYTF. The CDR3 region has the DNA TGTGCCACCAGCACCCCTGGGACTCCTATATCTAACTATGGCTACACCTTC. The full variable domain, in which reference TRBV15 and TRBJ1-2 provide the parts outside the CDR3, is DAMVIQNPRYQVTQFGKPVTLSCSQTLNHNVMYWYQQKSSQAPKLLFHYYDKDFNNEADTPDNFQSRRPNTSFCFLDIRSPGLGDTAMYLCATSTPGTPISNYGYTFGSGTRLTVV.

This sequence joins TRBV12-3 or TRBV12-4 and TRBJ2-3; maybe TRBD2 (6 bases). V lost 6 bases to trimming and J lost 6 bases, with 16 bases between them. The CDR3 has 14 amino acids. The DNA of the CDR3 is TGTGCCAGCAGCGGGGGTTATGGTCCGGATACGCAGTATTTT. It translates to CASSGGYGPDTQYF.

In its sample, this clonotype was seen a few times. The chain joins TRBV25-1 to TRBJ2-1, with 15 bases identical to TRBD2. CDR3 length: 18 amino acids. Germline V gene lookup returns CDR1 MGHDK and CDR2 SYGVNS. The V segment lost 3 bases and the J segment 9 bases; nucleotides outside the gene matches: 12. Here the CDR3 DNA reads TGTGCCAGCAGTGACGACGGGACTAGCGGGAGGAGGATAGGTGAGCAGTTCTTC. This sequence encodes CASSDDGTSGRRIGEQFF.

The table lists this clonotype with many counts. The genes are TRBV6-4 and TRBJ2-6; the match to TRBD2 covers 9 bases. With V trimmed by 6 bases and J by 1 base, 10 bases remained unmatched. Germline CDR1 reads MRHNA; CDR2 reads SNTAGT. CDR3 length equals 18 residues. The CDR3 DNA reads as TGTGCCAGCAGCCCTTTGGGTAGCGGGAGTTCTGGGGCCAACGTCCTGACTTTC. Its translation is CASSPLGSGSSGANVLTF.

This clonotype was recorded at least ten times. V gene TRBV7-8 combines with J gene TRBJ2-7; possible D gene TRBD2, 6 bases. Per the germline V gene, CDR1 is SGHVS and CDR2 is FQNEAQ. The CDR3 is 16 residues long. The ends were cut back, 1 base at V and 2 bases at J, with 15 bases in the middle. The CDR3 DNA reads TGTGCCAGCAGCTTAGAGGCGGGGACGGGGACCTACGAGCAGTACTTC. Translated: CASSLEAGTGTYEQYF. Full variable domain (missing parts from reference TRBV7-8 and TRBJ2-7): GAGVSQSPRYKVAKRGQDVALRCDPISGHVSLFWYQQALGQGPEFLTYFQNEAQLDKSGLPSDRFFAERPEGSVSTLKIQRTQQEDSAVYLCASSLEAGTGTYEQYFGPGTRLTVT.

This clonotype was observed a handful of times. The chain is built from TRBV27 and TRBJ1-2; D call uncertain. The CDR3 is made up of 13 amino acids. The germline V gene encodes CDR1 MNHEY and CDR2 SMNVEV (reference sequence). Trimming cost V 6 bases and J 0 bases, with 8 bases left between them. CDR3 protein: CASRPPSNYGYTF. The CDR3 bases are TGTGCCAGCAGACCGCCGTCTAACTATGGCTACACCTTC.

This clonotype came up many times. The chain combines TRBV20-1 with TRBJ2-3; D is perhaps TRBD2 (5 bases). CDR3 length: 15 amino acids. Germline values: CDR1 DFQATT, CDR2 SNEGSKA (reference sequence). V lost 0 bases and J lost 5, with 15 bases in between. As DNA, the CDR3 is TGCAGTGCTAGAGATTCCGCGAGGGCGGTAGATACGCAGTATTTT. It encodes CSARDSARAVDTQYF.

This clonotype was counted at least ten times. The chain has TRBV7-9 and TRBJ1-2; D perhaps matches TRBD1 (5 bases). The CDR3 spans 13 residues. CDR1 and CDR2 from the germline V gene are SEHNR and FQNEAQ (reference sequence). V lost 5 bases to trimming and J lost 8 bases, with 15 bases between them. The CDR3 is CASSPTGDRGYTF. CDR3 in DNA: TGTGCCAGCAGCCCCACGGGGGATCGGGGCTACACCTTC.

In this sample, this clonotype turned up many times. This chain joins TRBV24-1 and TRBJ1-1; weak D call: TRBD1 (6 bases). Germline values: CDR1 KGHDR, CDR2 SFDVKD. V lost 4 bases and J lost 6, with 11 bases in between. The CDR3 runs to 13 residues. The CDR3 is CATSEGGMAEAFF. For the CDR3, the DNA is TGTGCCACCAGTGAGGGGGGCATGGCTGAAGCTTTCTTT.

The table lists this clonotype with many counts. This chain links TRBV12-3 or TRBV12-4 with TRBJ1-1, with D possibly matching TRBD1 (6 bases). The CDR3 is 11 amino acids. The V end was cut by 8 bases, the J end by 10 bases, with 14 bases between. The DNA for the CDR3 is TGTGCCAGCTCTACAGGGTCTCTAGCTTTCTTT. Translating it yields CASSTGSLAFF.

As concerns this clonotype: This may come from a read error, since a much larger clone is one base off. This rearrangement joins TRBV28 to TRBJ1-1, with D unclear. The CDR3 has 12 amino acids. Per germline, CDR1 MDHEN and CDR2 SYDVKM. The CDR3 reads CASNLFGHQAFF. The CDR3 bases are TGTGCCAGCAATTTATTTGGGCACCAGGCTTTCTTT.

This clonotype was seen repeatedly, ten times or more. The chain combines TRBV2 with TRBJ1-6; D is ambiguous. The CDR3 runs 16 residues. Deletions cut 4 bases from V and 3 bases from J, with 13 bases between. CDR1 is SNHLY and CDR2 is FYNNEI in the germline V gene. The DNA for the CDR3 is TGTGCCAGCAGTGTTGACGGAAAAAACTATAATTCACCCCTCCACTTT. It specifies CASSVDGKNYNSPLHF.

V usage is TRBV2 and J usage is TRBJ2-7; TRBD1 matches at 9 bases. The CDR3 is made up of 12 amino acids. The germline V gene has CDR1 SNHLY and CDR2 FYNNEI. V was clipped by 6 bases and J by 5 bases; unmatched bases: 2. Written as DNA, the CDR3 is TGTGCCAGCAGGGACAGGGGACACGAGCAGTACTTC. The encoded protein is CASRDRGHEQYF. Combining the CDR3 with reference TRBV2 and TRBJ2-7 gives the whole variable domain EPEVTQTPSHQVTQMGQEVILRCVPISNHLYFYWYRQILGQKVEFLVSFYNNEISEKSEIFDDQFSVERPDGSNFTLKIRSTKLEDSAMYFCASRDRGHEQYFGPGTRLTVT.

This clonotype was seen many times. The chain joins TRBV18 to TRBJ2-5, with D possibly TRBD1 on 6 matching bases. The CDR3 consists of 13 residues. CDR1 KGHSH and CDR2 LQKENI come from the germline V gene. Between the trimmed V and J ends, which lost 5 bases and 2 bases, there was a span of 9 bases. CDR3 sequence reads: CASSRQAQETQYF. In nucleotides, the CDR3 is TGTGCCAGCTCAAGACAGGCTCAAGAGACCCAGTACTTC.

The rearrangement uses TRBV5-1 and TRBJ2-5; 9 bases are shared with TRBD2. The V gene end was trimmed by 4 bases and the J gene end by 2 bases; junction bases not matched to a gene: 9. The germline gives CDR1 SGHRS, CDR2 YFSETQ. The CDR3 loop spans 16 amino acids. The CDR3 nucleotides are TGCGCCAGCAGCATTCTAATAGCGGGAGCGCAAGAGACCCAGTACTTC. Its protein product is CASSILIAGAQETQYF.

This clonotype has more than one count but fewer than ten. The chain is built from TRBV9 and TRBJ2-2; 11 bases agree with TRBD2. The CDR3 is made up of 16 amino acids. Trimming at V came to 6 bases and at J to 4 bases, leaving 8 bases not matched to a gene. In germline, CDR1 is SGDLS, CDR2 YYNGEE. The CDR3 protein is CASTVSGRAFTGELFF. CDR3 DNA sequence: TGTGCCAGCACAGTTAGCGGGAGGGCGTTCACCGGGGAGCTGTTTTTT.

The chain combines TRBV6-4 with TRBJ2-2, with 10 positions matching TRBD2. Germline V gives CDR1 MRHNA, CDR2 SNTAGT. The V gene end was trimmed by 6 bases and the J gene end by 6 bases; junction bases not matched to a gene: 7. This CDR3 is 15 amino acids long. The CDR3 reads CASSELAGQPGELFF. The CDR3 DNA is TGTGCCAGCAGCGAACTAGCGGGACAACCCGGGGAGCTGTTTTTT.

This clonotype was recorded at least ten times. The CDR3 coding sequence is TGTGCCATCAGTGAGGTGAAGGACTATGGCTACACCTTC. It yields the protein CAISEVKDYGYTF. This rearrangement joins TRBV10-3 to TRBJ1-2; D not resolved. The CDR3 sequence is 13 residues long. CDR1 and CDR2 from the germline V gene are ENHRY and SYGVKD. Trimming cost V 2 bases and J 3 bases, with 7 bases left between them.

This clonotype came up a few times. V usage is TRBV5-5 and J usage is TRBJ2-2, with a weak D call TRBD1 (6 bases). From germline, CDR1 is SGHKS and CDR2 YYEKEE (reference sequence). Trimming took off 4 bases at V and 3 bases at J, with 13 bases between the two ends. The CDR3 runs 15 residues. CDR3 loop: CASSPRDKYTGELFF. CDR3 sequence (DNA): TGTGCCAGCAGCCCCCGGGACAAATACACCGGGGAGCTGTTTTTT. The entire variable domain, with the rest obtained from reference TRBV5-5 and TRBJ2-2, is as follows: DAGVTQSPTHLIKTRGQQVTLRCSPISGHKSVSWYQQVLGQGPQFIFQYYEKEERGRGNFPDRFSARQFPNYSSELNVNALLLGDSALYLCASSPRDKYTGELFFGEGSRLTVL.

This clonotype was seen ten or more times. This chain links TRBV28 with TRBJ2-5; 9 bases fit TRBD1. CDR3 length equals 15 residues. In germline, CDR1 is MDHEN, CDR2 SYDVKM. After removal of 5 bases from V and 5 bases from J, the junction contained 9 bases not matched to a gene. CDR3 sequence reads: CASSPAGTGSETQYF. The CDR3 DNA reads TGTGCCAGCAGTCCCGCCGGGACAGGGTCCGAGACCCAGTACTTC.

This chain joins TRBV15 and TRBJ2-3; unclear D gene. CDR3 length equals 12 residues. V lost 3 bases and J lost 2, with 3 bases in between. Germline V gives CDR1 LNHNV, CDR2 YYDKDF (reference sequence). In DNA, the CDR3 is TGTGCCACCAGCAGTATCACAGATACGCAGTATTTT. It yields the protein CATSSITDTQYF.

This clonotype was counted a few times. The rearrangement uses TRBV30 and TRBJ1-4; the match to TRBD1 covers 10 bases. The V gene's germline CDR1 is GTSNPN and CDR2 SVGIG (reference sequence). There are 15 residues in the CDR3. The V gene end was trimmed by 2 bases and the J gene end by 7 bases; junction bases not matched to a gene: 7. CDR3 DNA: TGTGCCTGGAGTACTCCGGGACAGGGGATTGAAAAACTGTTTTTT. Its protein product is CAWSTPGQGIEKLFF.

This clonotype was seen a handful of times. The CDR3 spells CASSESLGVAEQFF. The CDR3 DNA reads as TGTGCCAGCAGTGAATCGTTAGGGGTGGCTGAGCAGTTCTTC. This chain joins TRBV25-1 and TRBJ2-1; tentative D call: TRBD1 (5 bases). Trimming cost V 1 base and J 9 bases, with 13 bases left between them. The V gene's germline CDR1 is MGHDK and CDR2 SYGVNS. The CDR3 has 14 amino acids.

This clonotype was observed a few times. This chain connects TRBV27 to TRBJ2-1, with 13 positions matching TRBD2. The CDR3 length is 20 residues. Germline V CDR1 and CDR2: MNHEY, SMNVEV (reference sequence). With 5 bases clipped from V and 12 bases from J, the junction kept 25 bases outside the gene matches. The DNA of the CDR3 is TGTGCCAGCAGTCCACTTCTCGGACTAGCGGGAGTTTTTATATTGCTTGGGCAGTTCTTC. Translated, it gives CASSPLLGLAGVFILLGQFF.